This is a list of T cell receptor beta chains from one sample in a study of T cell responses to AZD1222 COVID-19 vaccine. Sequencing was performed with immunoSEQ multiplex PCR; in TCRdb, only in-frame clones are kept and a portion is missing. The sample carries approximately 190,000 clones, around 92% recorded once. The sample was peripheral blood, taken on day 0 of AZD1222 vaccination. The receptors shown here come from an adult in good health. Each CDR3 is given with its conserved first and last residue. D genes are given only for firm matches. A clone size is listed for some rows: how often the clone was seen (once, few, many), or a class if it is expanded.

d_gene: TRBD2; j_gene: TRBJ2-1; v_gene: TRBV5-1; abundance: .; CDR3nt: TGCGCCAGCAGCTCCGGAGCGGGGGCCAACAATGAGCAGTTCTTC; CDR3aa: CASSSGAGANNEQFF
d_gene: .; j_gene: TRBJ2-5; v_gene: TRBV5-1; abundance: .; CDR3nt: TGCGCCAGCATTGGAGGATCGGAGACCCAGTACTTC; CDR3aa: CASIGGSETQYF
d_gene: .; j_gene: TRBJ2-1; v_gene: TRBV6-5; abundance: .; CDR3nt: TGTGCCAGCAGACGCCAATCACAGGATAATGAGCAGTTCTTC; CDR3aa: CASRRQSQDNEQFF
d_gene: .; j_gene: TRBJ1-2; v_gene: TRBV30; abundance: .; CDR3nt: TGTGCCTGGAGTGTCGGGGGGCGTCCCTACACCTTC; CDR3aa: CAWSVGGRPYTF
d_gene: TRBD2; j_gene: TRBJ2-7; v_gene: TRBV19; abundance: .; CDR3nt: TGTGCCAGTAGCGCCGCCGGGACTAGCGGGGCTGGGGAGCAGTACTTC; CDR3aa: CASSAAGTSGAGEQYF
d_gene: .; j_gene: TRBJ2-6; v_gene: TRBV7-2; abundance: .; CDR3nt: TGTGCCAGCAGCCTGGGCGGAAACGCTGGGGCCAACGTCCTGACTTTC; CDR3aa: CASSLGGNAGANVLTF
d_gene: .; j_gene: TRBJ1-3; v_gene: TRBV28; abundance: .; CDR3nt: TGTGCCAGCAGATTTACTGGGGCTTCTGGAAACACCATATATTTT; CDR3aa: CASRFTGASGNTIYF
d_gene: TRBD1; j_gene: TRBJ1-1; v_gene: TRBV5-4; abundance: .; CDR3nt: TGTGCCAGCAGCCCCCAGGGGGGAGATACTGAAGCTTTCTTT; CDR3aa: CASSPQGGDTEAFF
d_gene: .; j_gene: TRBJ2-3; v_gene: TRBV15; abundance: .; CDR3nt: TGTGCCACCAGGTCACAGGGAGATACGCAGTATTTT; CDR3aa: CATRSQGDTQYF
d_gene: TRBD2; j_gene: TRBJ2-3; v_gene: TRBV18; abundance: .; CDR3nt: TGTGCCAGCTCGCCCAAACTAGCGCGGAGCACAGATACGCAGTATTTT; CDR3aa: CASSPKLARSTDTQYF
d_gene: TRBD2; j_gene: TRBJ2-2; v_gene: TRBV3-1/TRBV3-2; abundance: .; CDR3nt: TGTGCCAGCAGCTACGGACTAGCGGGGGGGACGAACACCGGGGAGCTGTTTTTT; CDR3aa: CASSYGLAGGTNTGELFF
d_gene: TRBD1; j_gene: TRBJ2-6; v_gene: TRBV19; abundance: .; CDR3nt: TGTGCCAGTAGTACCTCGACAGGGGGGAACTCTGGGGCCAACGTCCTGACTTTC; CDR3aa: CASSTSTGGNSGANVLTF
d_gene: .; j_gene: TRBJ1-5; v_gene: TRBV21-1; abundance: .; CDR3nt: TGTGCCAGCAGCAAAGTTGAGACCTATAACCACAATCAGCCCCAGCATTTT; CDR3aa: CASSKVETYNHNQPQHF
d_gene: .; j_gene: TRBJ1-1; v_gene: TRBV6-2/TRBV6-3; abundance: .; CDR3nt: TGTGCCAGCAGCGAGCCGAACACTGAAGCTTTCTTT; CDR3aa: CASSEPNTEAFF
d_gene: TRBD1; j_gene: TRBJ1-2; v_gene: TRBV6-5; abundance: .; CDR3nt: TGTGCCAGCAGGGCAAGGGGGCCCTATGGCTACACCTTC; CDR3aa: CASRARGPYGYTF
d_gene: .; j_gene: TRBJ1-1; v_gene: TRBV13; abundance: .; CDR3nt: TGTGCCACCGTGACAGGGAACACTGAAGCTTTCTTT; CDR3aa: CATVTGNTEAFF
d_gene: .; j_gene: TRBJ2-6; v_gene: TRBV18; abundance: .; CDR3nt: TGTGCCAGCTCACCAGGTGGCCGGTCTGGGGCCAACGTCCTGACTTTC; CDR3aa: CASSPGGRSGANVLTF
d_gene: .; j_gene: TRBJ2-3; v_gene: TRBV4-3; abundance: .; CDR3nt: TGCGCCAGCAGCCCCCGGACTACCGCAAGCGCGCAGTATTTT; CDR3aa: CASSPRTTASAQYF
d_gene: .; j_gene: TRBJ1-1; v_gene: TRBV2; abundance: .; CDR3nt: TGTGCCACCCTATGGACACTGAACACTGAAGCTTTCTTT; CDR3aa: CATLWTLNTEAFF
d_gene: TRBD2; j_gene: TRBJ2-4; v_gene: TRBV25-1; abundance: once; CDR3nt: TGTGCCAGCAGAGGGTCGGGGGGGGTTTTTCAGTACTTC; CDR3aa: CASRGSGGVFQYF
d_gene: .; j_gene: TRBJ1-5; v_gene: TRBV3-1/TRBV3-2; abundance: .; CDR3nt: TGTGCCAGCAGCCAGGCCGGAAGTTACCAGCCCCAGCATTTT; CDR3aa: CASSQAGSYQPQHF
d_gene: .; j_gene: TRBJ2-2; v_gene: TRBV23-1; abundance: .; CDR3nt: TGCGCCAGCAGTCAATCTCTGAGGCGGGAGCTGTTTTTT; CDR3aa: CASSQSLRRELFF